The 29 T cell receptor beta chains presented below share a single source sample, sequenced in a study of blood T cell repertoires in COVID-19. Sequenced by immunoSEQ multiplex PCR; TCRdb stores in-frame clones only, minus some. The sample has roughly 130,000 clones, over 80% seen once; the top ten hold under 2.5%. Sequenced material: peripheral blood. The source of these receptors is a man aged 65 to 79 with acute or convalescent COVID-19.

The rearrangement links TRBV19 to TRBJ1-1; 7 positions match TRBD1. The trim removed 4 bases at V and 4 bases at J, leaving 6 bases unmatched. CDR3 length: 14 residues. Germline V gene data show CDR1 as LNHDA and CDR2 as SQIVND (reference sequence). CDR3 in amino acids: CASSTGTASTEAFF. CDR3 bases: TGTGCCAGTAGTACCGGGACAGCGAGCACTGAAGCTTTCTTT.

This clone was picked up one time. CDR3 protein: CAISGGDSHYNEQFF. Written as DNA, the CDR3 is TGTGCCATCAGTGGCGGGGACAGCCACTACAATGAGCAGTTCTTC. The chain recombines TRBV10-3 with TRBJ2-1; TRBD1 might be the D (7 bases). The CDR3 is made up of 15 amino acids. CDR1 is ENHRY and CDR2 is SYGVKD in the germline V gene. The V gene lost 4 bases and the J gene lost 3 bases, with 13 bases spanning the gap.

The chain joins TRBV7-2 to TRBJ2-5; D remains unclear. Trimming cost V 7 bases and J 5 bases, with 11 bases left between them. CDR1 SGHTA and CDR2 FQGNSA come from the germline V gene. This CDR3 is built from 12 residues. The CDR3 loop reads CASTPNMETQYF. CDR3 DNA: TGTGCCAGCACCCCTAATATGGAGACCCAGTACTTC.

The V gene is TRBV4-2, the J gene TRBJ2-3; tentative D call: TRBD2 (6 bases). The CDR3 has 16 residues. Germline V gene data show CDR1 as LGHNA and CDR2 as YNFKEQ. V gave up 0 bases and J gave up 2 bases, with 12 bases separating them. The CDR3 DNA reads TGTGCCAGCAGCCAAGATGTCGGGACTTACACAGATACGCAGTATTTT. Translated, it gives CASSQDVGTYTDTQYF.

The chain joins TRBV9 to TRBJ1-2, with a possible D match to TRBD1 (6 bases). The CDR3 totals 15 residues. Germline V gene data show CDR1 as SGDLS and CDR2 as YYNGEE. Trimming took off 0 bases at V and 5 bases at J, with 14 bases between the two ends. CDR3 nucleotide sequence: TGTGCCAGCAGCGTAGTCGACAGGTTGGAATATGGCTACACCTTC. This gives the protein CASSVVDRLEYGYTF.

The CDR3 protein is CASSSRLAGQNEQYF. CDR3 in DNA: TGCGCCAGCAGCTCCCGCCTAGCGGGGCAAAACGAGCAGTACTTC. The chain combines TRBV5-1 with TRBJ2-7; 9 nucleotides agree with TRBD2. The germline CDR1 and CDR2 sequences are SGHRS and YFSETQ. The CDR3 covers 15 residues. With 3 bases clipped from V and 5 bases from J, the junction kept 9 bases outside the gene matches.

This clone was seen just once. The genes are TRBV6-5 and TRBJ2-3, with 8 nucleotides matching TRBD1. Germline V gene data show CDR1 as MNHEY and CDR2 as SVGAGI. V lost 6 bases, J lost 2 bases, and 1 base stayed unmatched. There are 13 residues in the CDR3. CDR3 in DNA: TGTGCCAGCAGGGACAGGGTCACAGATACGCAGTATTTT. Protein product: CASRDRVTDTQYF.

The V gene is TRBV6-5, the J gene TRBJ1-1; D uncertain. This CDR3 region has 13 residues. Germline V CDR1 and CDR2: MNHEY, SVGAGI. Trimming took off 2 bases at V and 6 bases at J, with 10 bases between the two ends. The CDR3 nucleotides are TGTGCCAGCAGTTACATGAGCTCGGCTGAAGCTTTCTTT. Its protein product is CASSYMSSAEAFF.

V is TRBV6-1 and J is TRBJ1-6; no reliable D call. The ends were cut back, 2 bases at V and 10 bases at J, with 12 bases in the middle. The CDR3 length is 14 residues. The germline gives CDR1 MNHNS, CDR2 SASEGT. The CDR3 nucleotides are TGTGCCAGCAGTGAACCCGGGTCGGGATCACCCCTCCACTTT. This gives the protein CASSEPGSGSPLHF.

In nucleotides, the CDR3 is TGTGCCAGCAGCTCGGGACAGGGTTATAGCAATCAGCCCCAGCATTTT. It encodes CASSSGQGYSNQPQHF. The chain joins TRBV7-2 to TRBJ1-5; 9 nucleotides line up with TRBD1. J lost 0 bases, V lost 4 bases, and 4 bases had no gene match. The germline V gene encodes CDR1 SGHTA and CDR2 FQGNSA. This CDR3 contains 16 residues.

The gene calls are TRBV18 and TRBJ2-2; D remains unclear. Germline V lookup: CDR1 KGHSH, CDR2 LQKENI. The germline V and J ends were trimmed by 2 bases and 5 bases, with 9 bases remaining between them. The CDR3 has 14 residues. CDR3 sequence reads: CASSPVRSTGELFF. The CDR3 DNA is TGTGCCAGCTCACCAGTCAGATCAACCGGGGAGCTGTTTTTT.

This chain uses TRBV6-5 with TRBJ2-7; tentatively, D is TRBD1 (7 bases). Germline values: CDR1 MNHEY, CDR2 SVGAGI. Trimming pared 6 bases from V and 5 bases from J, leaving 20 bases between. The CDR3 covers 15 residues. In DNA, the CDR3 is TGTGCCAGCAGGGGGGGTGACAGGGCGAGGGACGAGCAGTACTTC. Its protein product is CASRGGDRARDEQYF.

This chain links TRBV6-1 with TRBJ2-7, with TRBD2 matching over 12 bases. Germline V gene sequence: CDR1 MNHNS, CDR2 SASEGT. The CDR3 sequence is 15 residues long. J gave up 6 bases and V 2 bases, and 5 bases lay outside the gene matches. The CDR3 DNA is TGTGCCAGCAGTGAACAAACACTAGCGGGGGGCGAGCAGTACTTC. Its translation is CASSEQTLAGGEQYF.

The CDR3 nucleotides read TGTGCCAGCAGTGAAGGGGCAAACGTTGCAACTAATGAAAAACTGTTTTTT. Amino acids: CASSEGANVATNEKLFF. The gene calls are TRBV6-1 and TRBJ1-4; D ambiguous. CDR1 and CDR2 (germline): MNHNS, SASEGT. This CDR3 has 17 residues. V shed 1 base and J shed 0 bases, with 12 bases lying between them.

The rearrangement joins TRBV10-2 to TRBJ2-1; a weak D match, TRBD2 (5 bases). This CDR3 has 15 amino acids. V lost 0 bases and J 5 bases, leaving 11 bases between the germline ends. Germline CDR1 WSHSY, CDR2 SAAADI. The CDR3 DNA is TGCGCCAGCAGTGAGTCGGGGAGACATAACAATGAGCAGTTCTTC. Amino acids: CASSESGRHNNEQFF.

The chain links TRBV5-1 to TRBJ2-7; tentatively, D is TRBD2 (6 bases). Looked up from germline, CDR1 is SGHRS and CDR2 is YFSETQ. CDR3 length: 14 amino acids. Deletions cut 0 bases from V and 6 bases from J, with 13 bases between. Here the CDR3 reads CASSLGSQGGEQYF. DNA for the CDR3: TGCGCCAGCAGCTTGGGATCCCAGGGAGGCGAGCAGTACTTC.

The rearrangement links TRBV15 to TRBJ1-5; a weak D match, TRBD1 (5 bases). V lost 5 bases and J 5 bases, leaving 16 bases between the germline ends. CDR3 length equals 15 residues. The germline CDR1 and CDR2 sequences are LNHNV and YYDKDF (reference sequence). Here the CDR3 DNA reads TGTGCCACCAGCTCTAGCGCAGGGTCTGATCAGCCCCAGCATTTT. It yields the protein CATSSSAGSDQPQHF.

The sample holds a few counts of this clone. V is TRBV11-2 and J is TRBJ1-5; 8 positions match TRBD1. Germline CDR1 and CDR2: SGHAT and FQNNGV. The CDR3 loop spans 15 amino acids. The J segment lost 3 bases and the V segment lost 4 bases, leaving 5 bases of the junction unmatched. The CDR3 nucleotides are TGTGCCAGCAGCTCCGGGACAGGCCCCAATCAGCCCCAGCATTTT. This codes for CASSSGTGPNQPQHF.

V is TRBV6-5 and J is TRBJ2-1; 11 bases agree with TRBD2. This CDR3 is built from 15 residues. The germline V gene encodes CDR1 MNHEY and CDR2 SVGAGI. V lost 6 bases to trimming and J lost 6 bases; unmatched junction nucleotides: 7. CDR3 protein: CASSTTSGGGNEQFF. Written as DNA, the CDR3 is TGTGCCAGCAGCACCACTAGCGGGGGTGGCAATGAGCAGTTCTTC.

This clone was seen once. The CDR3, as DNA: TGTGCCAGTAGTATCTTCGGACAGGCTCTATTTGGAAACACCATATATTTT. Translated, it gives CASSIFGQALFGNTIYF. V and J are TRBV19 and TRBJ1-3; TRBD1 agrees at 7 bases. Losses at the gene ends were 3 bases for V and 3 bases for J; bases not matched to a gene: 11. Looked up from germline, CDR1 is LNHDA and CDR2 is SQIVND (reference sequence). The CDR3 runs 17 residues. The whole variable domain, remainder taken from reference TRBV19 and TRBJ1-3, is DGGITQSPKYLFRKEGQNVTLSCEQNLNHDAMYWYRQDPGQGLRLIYYSQIVNDFQKGDIAEGYSVSREKKESFPLTVTSAQKNPTAFYLCASSIFGQALFGNTIYFGEGSWLTVV.

The gene calls are TRBV19 and TRBJ1-2; D is possibly TRBD1 (5 bases). The CDR3 has 14 amino acids. Germline CDR1 reads LNHDA; CDR2 reads SQIVND (reference sequence). V was clipped by 7 bases and J by 6 bases, with 18 bases between them. The CDR3 loop is CASTLAGVKNGYTF. The DNA for the CDR3 is TGTGCCAGTACCTTGGCGGGGGTAAAAAATGGCTACACCTTC.

The chain recombines TRBV7-3 with TRBJ1-6; tentative D call: TRBD1 (5 bases). This CDR3 comprises 15 residues. CDR1 is SGHTA and CDR2 is FQGTGA in the germline V gene. Trimming pared 5 bases from V and 3 bases from J, leaving 11 bases between. CDR3 nucleotide sequence: TGTGCCAGCAGCCCCTCCGGGGGCTATAATTCACCCCTCCACTTT. Encoded protein: CASSPSGGYNSPLHF.

V gene TRBV9 combines with J gene TRBJ2-5; 8 bases map to TRBD1. The germline V gene encodes CDR1 SGDLS and CDR2 YYNGEE. The CDR3 contains 14 residues. J lost 5 bases, V lost 3 bases, and 6 bases had no gene match. This CDR3 reads CASSGSTGGETQYF. In DNA, the CDR3 is TGTGCCAGCAGCGGAAGTACAGGGGGTGAGACCCAGTACTTC.

CDR3 bases: TGTGCCAGTAGTAGTGGGAGCTCGAGAGGAAACACCATATATTTT. Translation: CASSSGSSRGNTIYF. The chain recombines TRBV19 with TRBJ1-3; D is unclear. The CDR3 spans 15 residues. Deletions cut 4 bases from V and 4 bases from J, with 14 bases between. From germline, CDR1 is LNHDA and CDR2 SQIVND (reference sequence).

J is TRBJ2-2 and V is TRBV18; the D gene is possibly TRBD1 (5 bases). In germline, CDR1 is KGHSH, CDR2 LQKENI. The CDR3 contains 14 residues. V dropped 6 bases and J dropped 3 bases, with 11 bases sitting between them. The CDR3 coding sequence is TGTGCCAGCTCGAATAAAGGGGACACCGGGGAGCTGTTTTTT. It encodes CASSNKGDTGELFF.

V usage is TRBV18 and J usage is TRBJ2-7, with D possibly TRBD1 on 6 matching bases. The CDR3 runs 15 residues. Germline V lookup: CDR1 KGHSH, CDR2 LQKENI. V lost 4 bases to trimming and J lost 2 bases, with 15 bases between them. The CDR3 DNA sequence: TGTGCCAGCTCACAATTCCGGGACAACGCCTACGAGCAGTACTTC. Protein: CASSQFRDNAYEQYF. Combining the CDR3 with reference TRBV18 and TRBJ2-7 gives the whole variable domain NAGVMQNPRHLVRRRGQEARLRCSPMKGHSHVYWYRQLPEEGLKFMVYLQKENIIDESGMPKERFSAEFPKEGPSILRIQQVVRGDSAAYFCASSQFRDNAYEQYFGPGTRLTVT.

CDR3: CASSPPQVTYEQYF. As DNA, the CDR3 is TGTGCCAGCAGTCCCCCCCAGGTAACCTACGAGCAGTACTTC. The chain employs TRBV7-2 and TRBJ2-7, with D unclear. Germline-derived CDR1 and CDR2 are SGHTA and FQGNSA. This CDR3 has 14 residues. V dropped 6 bases and J dropped 2 bases, with 14 bases sitting between them.

The chain has TRBV6-2 or TRBV6-3 and TRBJ2-5; TRBD2 matches at 8 bases. Germline lookup yields CDR1 MNHEY and CDR2 SVGEGT. This CDR3 contains 16 residues. Trimming at V came to 6 bases and at J to 1 base, leaving 10 bases not matched to a gene. CDR3 residues: CASSRPYSGVQETQYF. The CDR3 DNA follows: TGTGCCAGCAGCCGCCCCTATAGCGGGGTCCAAGAGACCCAGTACTTC.

The chain couples TRBV12-3 or TRBV12-4 to TRBJ2-5; a possible D gene is TRBD2 (5 bases). CDR3 size: 13 residues. Trimming removed 5 bases at V and 7 bases at J, with 14 bases between. The CDR3 spells CASSPPVGGTQYF. DNA for the CDR3: TGTGCCAGCAGTCCCCCAGTAGGAGGGACCCAGTACTTC.